This T cell receptor (beta chain) is from a study of blood T cell repertoires in COVID-19. About the research overall: From T cells, B-cell-depleted T cells, or PBMCs came the material, which was cDNA or gDNA.

In the original workflow: Amplification of reference gene primers provided the estimated nucleated cell counts. Assay used: immunoSEQ multiplex PCR; TCRdb lists only in-frame clones, some missing. The V and J calls and clone size were taken over from that table, and D and trimming were inferred from the DNA. The data hold some 110,000 clones, with 85% to 90% observed a single time. This clone was found once. The specimen was peripheral blood. The receptor's source is a man aged 45-65 years with acute or convalescent COVID-19.

CDR3 residues: CASSRTSGSVSEQFF. The CDR3 nucleotides are TGCGCCAGCAGCCGTACTAGCGGGAGTGTAAGTGAGCAGTTCTTC. The J gene is TRBJ2-1, the V gene TRBV5-1, with 11 bases that match TRBD2. Trimming cost V 4 bases and J 9 bases; bases outside gene matches: 9. The CDR3 spans 15 residues. The V gene's germline CDR1 is SGHRS and CDR2 YFSETQ.